This T cell receptor (beta chain) was sequenced during a study of blood T cell repertoires in COVID-19. On the study more broadly: From T cells, B-cell-depleted T cells, or PBMCs came the material, which was cDNA or gDNA.

In the original processing: For nucleated cells, counts were estimated from reference gene primer amplification. Clones were sequenced by immunoSEQ multiplex PCR, and TCRdb holds only the in-frame ones, with some missing. V and J calls and clone size are given by that table; D and trimming were obtained from the DNA. This table holds 450,000 or so clones, roughly 90% found once. This CDR3 region has 12 residues. Trimming left V 12 bases short and J 3 bases short, with 12 bases between. The germline gives CDR1 KGHDR, CDR2 SFDVKD. Seattle participants joined during active infection and were tracked over time.

The chain combines TRBV24-1 with TRBJ2-3, with D perhaps TRBD2 (6 bases). Sequences were obtained from peripheral blood. The receptor was derived from a man aged 18 to 30 with COVID-19, enrolled during active disease. The CDR3 DNA reads as TGTGCCGCACGGGACTTTACAGATACGCAGTATTTT. It translates to CAARDFTDTQYF.